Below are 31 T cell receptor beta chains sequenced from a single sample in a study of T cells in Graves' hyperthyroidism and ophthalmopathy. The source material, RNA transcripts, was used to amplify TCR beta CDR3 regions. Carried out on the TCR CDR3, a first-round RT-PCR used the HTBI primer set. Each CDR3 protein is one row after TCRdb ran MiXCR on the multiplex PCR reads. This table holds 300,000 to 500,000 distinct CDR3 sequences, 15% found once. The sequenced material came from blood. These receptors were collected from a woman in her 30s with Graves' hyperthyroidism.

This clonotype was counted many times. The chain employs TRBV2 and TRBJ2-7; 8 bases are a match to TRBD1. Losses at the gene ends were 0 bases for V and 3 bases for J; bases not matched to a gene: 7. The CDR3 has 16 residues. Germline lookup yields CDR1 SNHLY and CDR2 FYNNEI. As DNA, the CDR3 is TGTGCCAGCAGTGAAGCGCAAAGGACAGGGTTCTACGAGCAGTACTTC. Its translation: CASSEAQRTGFYEQYF. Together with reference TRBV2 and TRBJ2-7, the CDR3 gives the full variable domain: EPEVTQTPSHQVTQMGQEVILRCVPISNHLYFYWYRQILGQKVEFLVSFYNNEISEKSEIFDDQFSVERPDGSNFTLKIRSTKLEDSAMYFCASSEAQRTGFYEQYFGPGTRLTVT.

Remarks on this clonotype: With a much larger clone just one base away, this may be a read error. The CDR3 nucleotides read TGTGCCAACAGTCGCCTAGACACCGGGGAGCTGTTTTTT. Translation gives CANSRLDTGELFF. The chain combines TRBV12-3 or TRBV12-4 with TRBJ2-2; D gene uncertain. CDR3 length equals 13 residues.

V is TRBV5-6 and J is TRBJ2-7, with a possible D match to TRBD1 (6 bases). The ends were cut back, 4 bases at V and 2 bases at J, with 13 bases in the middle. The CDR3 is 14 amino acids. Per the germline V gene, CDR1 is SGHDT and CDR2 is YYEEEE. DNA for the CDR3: TGTGCCAGCAGCCTAACACGACAGGCCTACGAGCAGTACTTC. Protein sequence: CASSLTRQAYEQYF.

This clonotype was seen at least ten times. CDR3 bases: TGTGCCAGCATAAATTTGGGCCGGGGCACAGATACGCAGTATTTT. Protein: CASINLGRGTDTQYF. V and J are TRBV2 and TRBJ2-3, with unresolved D. Trimming pared 7 bases from V and 1 base from J, leaving 15 bases between. The CDR3 is made up of 15 amino acids. CDR1 and CDR2 from the germline V gene are SNHLY and FYNNEI. Supplemented by reference TRBV2 and TRBJ2-3, the full variable domain reads EPEVTQTPSHQVTQMGQEVILRCVPISNHLYFYWYRQILGQKVEFLVSFYNNEISEKSEIFDDQFSVERPDGSNFTLKIRSTKLEDSAMYFCASINLGRGTDTQYFGPGTRLTVL.

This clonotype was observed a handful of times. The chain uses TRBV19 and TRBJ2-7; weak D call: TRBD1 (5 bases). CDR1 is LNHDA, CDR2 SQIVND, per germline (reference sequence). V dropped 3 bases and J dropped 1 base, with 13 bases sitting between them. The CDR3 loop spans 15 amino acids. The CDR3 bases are TGTGCCAGTAGTATTGCAGGGATCGCTTCCTACGAGCAGTACTTC. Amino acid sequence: CASSIAGIASYEQYF.

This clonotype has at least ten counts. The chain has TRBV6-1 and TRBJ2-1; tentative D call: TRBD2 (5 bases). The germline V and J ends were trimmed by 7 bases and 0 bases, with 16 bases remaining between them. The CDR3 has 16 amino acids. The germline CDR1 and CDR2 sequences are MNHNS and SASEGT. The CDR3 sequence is CASTERDLRSYNEQFF. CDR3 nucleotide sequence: TGTGCCAGCACAGAACGGGATCTACGCTCCTACAATGAGCAGTTCTTC.

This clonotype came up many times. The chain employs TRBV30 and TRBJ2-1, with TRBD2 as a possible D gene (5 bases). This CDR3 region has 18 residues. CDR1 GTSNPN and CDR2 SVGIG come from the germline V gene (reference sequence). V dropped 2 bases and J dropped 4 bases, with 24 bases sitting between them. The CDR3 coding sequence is TGTGCCTGGAGTAGCCGGGCGTCGGTTAGCGATCTTTACAATGAGCAGTTCTTC. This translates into CAWSSRASVSDLYNEQFF.

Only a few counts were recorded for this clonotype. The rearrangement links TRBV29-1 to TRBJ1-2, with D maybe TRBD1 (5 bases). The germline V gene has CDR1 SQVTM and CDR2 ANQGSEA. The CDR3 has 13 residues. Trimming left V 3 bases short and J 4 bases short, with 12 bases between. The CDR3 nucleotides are TGCAGCGTTGAGCAGGGTAGAGTCTATGGCTACACCTTC. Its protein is CSVEQGRVYGYTF.

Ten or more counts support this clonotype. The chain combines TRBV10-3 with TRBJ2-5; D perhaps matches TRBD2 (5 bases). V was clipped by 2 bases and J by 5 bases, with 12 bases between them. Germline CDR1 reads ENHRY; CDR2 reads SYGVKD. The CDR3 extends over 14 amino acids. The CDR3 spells CAISEEGLAETQYF. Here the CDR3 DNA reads TGTGCCATCAGTGAGGAGGGCCTGGCGGAGACCCAGTACTTC.

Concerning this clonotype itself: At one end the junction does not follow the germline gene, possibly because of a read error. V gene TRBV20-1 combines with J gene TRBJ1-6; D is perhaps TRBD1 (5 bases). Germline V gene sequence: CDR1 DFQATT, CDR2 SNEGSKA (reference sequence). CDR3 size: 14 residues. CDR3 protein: CSVRVTAEGSPLHF. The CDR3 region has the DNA TGCAGTGTTAGAGTGACAGCGGAAGGTTCACCCCTCCACTTT.

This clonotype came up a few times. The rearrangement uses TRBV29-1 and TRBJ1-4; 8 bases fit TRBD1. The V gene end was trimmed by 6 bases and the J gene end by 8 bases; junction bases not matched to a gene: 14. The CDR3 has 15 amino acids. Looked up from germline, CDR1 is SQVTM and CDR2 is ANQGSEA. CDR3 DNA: TGCAGCGTCAGGGCGGGGACAGGTGTTTGGGAAAAACTGTTTTTT. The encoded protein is CSVRAGTGVWEKLFF.

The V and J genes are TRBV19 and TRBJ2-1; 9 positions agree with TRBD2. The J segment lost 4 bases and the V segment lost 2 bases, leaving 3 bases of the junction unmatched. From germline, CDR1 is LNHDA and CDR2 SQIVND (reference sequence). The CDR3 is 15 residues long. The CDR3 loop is CASSILAGMYNEQFF. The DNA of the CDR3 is TGTGCCAGTAGTATACTAGCGGGAATGTACAATGAGCAGTTCTTC.

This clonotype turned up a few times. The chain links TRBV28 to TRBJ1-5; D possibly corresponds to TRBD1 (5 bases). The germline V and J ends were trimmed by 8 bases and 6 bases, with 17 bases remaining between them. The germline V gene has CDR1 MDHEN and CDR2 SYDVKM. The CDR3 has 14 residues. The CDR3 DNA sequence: TGTGCCAGCTATGAGGGACGGAGGGTTCAGCCCCAGCATTTT. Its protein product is CASYEGRRVQPQHF.

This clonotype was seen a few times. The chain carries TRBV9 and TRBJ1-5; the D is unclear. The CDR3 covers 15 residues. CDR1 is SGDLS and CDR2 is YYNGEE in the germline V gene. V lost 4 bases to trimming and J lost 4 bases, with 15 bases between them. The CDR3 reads CASSLGPQINQPQHF. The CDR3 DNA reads TGTGCCAGCAGCTTGGGTCCCCAGATAAATCAGCCCCAGCATTTT.

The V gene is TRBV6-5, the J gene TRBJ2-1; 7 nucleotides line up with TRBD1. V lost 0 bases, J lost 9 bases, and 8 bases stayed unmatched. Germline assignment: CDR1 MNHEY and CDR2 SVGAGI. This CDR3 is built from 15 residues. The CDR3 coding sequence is TGTGCCAGCAGTTACTCGCCGACAGGGCTCGGTGAGCAGTTCTTC. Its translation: CASSYSPTGLGEQFF.

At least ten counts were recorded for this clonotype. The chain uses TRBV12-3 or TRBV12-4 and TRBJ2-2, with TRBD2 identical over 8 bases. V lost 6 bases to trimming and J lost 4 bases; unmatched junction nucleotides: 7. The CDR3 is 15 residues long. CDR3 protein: CASSLSGTLTGELFF. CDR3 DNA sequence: TGTGCCAGCAGCCTTAGCGGGACCCTCACCGGGGAGCTGTTTTTT.

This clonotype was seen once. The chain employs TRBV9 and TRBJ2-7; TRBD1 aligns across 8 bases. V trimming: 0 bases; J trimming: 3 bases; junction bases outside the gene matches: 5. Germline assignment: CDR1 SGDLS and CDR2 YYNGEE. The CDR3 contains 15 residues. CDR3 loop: CASSVGGGTGYEQYF. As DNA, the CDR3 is TGTGCCAGCAGCGTAGGTGGTGGGACAGGCTACGAGCAGTACTTC.

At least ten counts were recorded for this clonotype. Written as DNA, the CDR3 is TGTGCCAGCAGTTACTTCAGGGAAGAGACCCAGTACTTC. The encoded protein is CASSYFREETQYF. The chain is built from TRBV6-5 and TRBJ2-5; weak D call: TRBD1 (5 bases). The CDR3 has 13 amino acids. Trimming took 1 base from V and 3 from J, leaving 6 bases between them. Germline CDR1 is MNHEY and CDR2 is SVGAGI.

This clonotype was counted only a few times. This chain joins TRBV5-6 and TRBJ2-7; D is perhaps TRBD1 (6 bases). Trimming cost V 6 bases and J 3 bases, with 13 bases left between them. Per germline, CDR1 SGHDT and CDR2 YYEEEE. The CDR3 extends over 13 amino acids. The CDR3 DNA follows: TGTGCCAGCAACGACGGCAGGGGCTACGAGCAGTACTTC. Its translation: CASNDGRGYEQYF.

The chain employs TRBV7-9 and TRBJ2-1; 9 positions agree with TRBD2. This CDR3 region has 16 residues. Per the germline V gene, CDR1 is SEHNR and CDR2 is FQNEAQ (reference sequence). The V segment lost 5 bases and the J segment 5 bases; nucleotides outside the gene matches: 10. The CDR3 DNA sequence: TGTGCCAGCAGCGTCCCGGGCGGGGGGGCCCACAATGAGCAGTTCTTC. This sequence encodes CASSVPGGGAHNEQFF. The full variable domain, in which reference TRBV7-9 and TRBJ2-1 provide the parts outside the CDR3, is DTGVSQNPRHKITKRGQNVTFRCDPISEHNRLYWYRQTLGQGPEFLTYFQNEAQLEKSRLLSDRFSAERPKGSFSTLEIQRTEQGDSAMYLCASSVPGGGAHNEQFFGPGTRLTVL.

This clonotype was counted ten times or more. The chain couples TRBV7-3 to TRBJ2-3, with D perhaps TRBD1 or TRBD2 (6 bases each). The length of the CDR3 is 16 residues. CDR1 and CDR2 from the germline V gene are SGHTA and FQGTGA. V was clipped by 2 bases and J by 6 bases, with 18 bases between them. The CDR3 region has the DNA TGTGCCAGCAGCTTAGGTACGGGGGCATCGTTTGATACGCAGTATTTT. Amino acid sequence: CASSLGTGASFDTQYF.

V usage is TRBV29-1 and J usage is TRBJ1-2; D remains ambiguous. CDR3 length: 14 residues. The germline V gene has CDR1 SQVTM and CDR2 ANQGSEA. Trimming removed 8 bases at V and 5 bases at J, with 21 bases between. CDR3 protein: CSFLGQQASYGYTF. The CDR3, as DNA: TGCAGCTTCCTCGGGCAGCAGGCCTCATATGGCTACACCTTC.

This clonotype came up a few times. In DNA form, the CDR3 reads TGTGCCTGGAGTGGGGGAGGGCTAGTCGTAAACAATGAGCAGTTCTTC. It translates to CAWSGGGLVVNNEQFF. This chain links TRBV30 with TRBJ2-1, with TRBD2 identical over 7 bases. CDR1 and CDR2 from the germline V gene are GTSNPN and SVGIG (reference sequence). Unmatched junction bases numbered 11, after V lost 1 base and J lost 5 bases. This CDR3 has 16 residues.

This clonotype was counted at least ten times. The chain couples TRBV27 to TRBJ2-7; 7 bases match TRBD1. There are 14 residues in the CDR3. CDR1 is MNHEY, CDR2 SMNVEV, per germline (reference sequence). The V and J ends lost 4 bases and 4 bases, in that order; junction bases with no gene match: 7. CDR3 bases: TGTGCCAGCAGTTCGCCTAGACAGGGTTACGAGCAGTACTTC. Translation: CASSSPRQGYEQYF.

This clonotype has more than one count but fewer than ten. CDR3: CASSHRKGQGGHSPLHF. Written as DNA, the CDR3 is TGCGCCAGCAGCCACCGGAAAGGACAGGGCGGACATTCACCCCTCCACTTT. The chain has TRBV5-1 and TRBJ1-6; TRBD1 aligns across 8 bases. V lost 4 bases, J lost 8 bases, and 14 bases stayed unmatched. The CDR3 runs 17 residues. Germline V gene lookup returns CDR1 SGHRS and CDR2 YFSETQ.

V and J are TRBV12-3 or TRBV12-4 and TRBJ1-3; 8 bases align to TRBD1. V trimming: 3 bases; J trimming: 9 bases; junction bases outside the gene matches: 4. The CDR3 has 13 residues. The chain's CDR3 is CASSFRRGRTIYF. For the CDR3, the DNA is TGTGCCAGCAGTTTCCGCAGGGGGCGCACCATATATTTT.

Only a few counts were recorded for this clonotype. CDR3 sequence: CASSPPGQPYEQYF. CDR3 DNA sequence: TGTGCCAGCTCACCACCGGGACAGCCCTACGAGCAGTACTTC. The chain employs TRBV18 and TRBJ2-7; 7 positions match TRBD1. CDR3 size: 14 residues. Germline loops: CDR1 KGHSH, CDR2 LQKENI. J lost 2 bases, V lost 0 bases, and 1 base had no gene match. The full variable domain, in which reference TRBV18 and TRBJ2-7 provide the parts outside the CDR3, is NAGVMQNPRHLVRRRGQEARLRCSPMKGHSHVYWYRQLPEEGLKFMVYLQKENIIDESGMPKERFSAEFPKEGPSILRIQQVVRGDSAAYFCASSPPGQPYEQYFGPGTRLTVT.

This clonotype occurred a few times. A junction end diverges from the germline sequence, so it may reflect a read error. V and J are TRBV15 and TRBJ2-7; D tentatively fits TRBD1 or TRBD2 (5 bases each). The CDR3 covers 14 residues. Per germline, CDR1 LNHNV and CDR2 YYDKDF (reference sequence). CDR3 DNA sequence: TGTGCCACCAGCCGAGAGCAGGGACCCTACGAGCAGTACTTC. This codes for CATSREQGPYEQYF. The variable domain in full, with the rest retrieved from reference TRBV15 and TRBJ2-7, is DAMVIQNPRYQVTQFGKPVTLSCSQTLNHNVMYWYQQKSSQAPKLLFHYYDKDFNNEADTPDNFQSRRPNTSFCFLDIRSPGLGDTAMYLCATSREQGPYEQYFGPGTRLTVT.

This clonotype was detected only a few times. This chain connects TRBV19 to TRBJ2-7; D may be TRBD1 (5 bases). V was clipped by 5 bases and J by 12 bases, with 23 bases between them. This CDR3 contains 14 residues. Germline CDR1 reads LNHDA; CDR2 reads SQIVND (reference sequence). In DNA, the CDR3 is TGTGCCAGTAGTCCCCTCGAGCTCCCGAGACAGCTGTACTTC. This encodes CASSPLELPRQLYF.

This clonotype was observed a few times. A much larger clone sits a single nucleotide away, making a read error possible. The DNA of the CDR3 is TGTGCCAGCGGTTTCGACCCCGTGGGGATCTACGAGCAGTACTTC. This sequence encodes CASGFDPVGIYEQYF. The chain is built from TRBV12-3 or TRBV12-4 and TRBJ2-7; the D is unclear. The CDR3 sequence is 15 residues long.

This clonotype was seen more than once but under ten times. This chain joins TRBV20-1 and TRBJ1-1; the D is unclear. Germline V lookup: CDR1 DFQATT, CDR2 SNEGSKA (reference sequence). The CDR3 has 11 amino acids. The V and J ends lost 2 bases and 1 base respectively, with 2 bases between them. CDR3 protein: CSARWNTEAFF. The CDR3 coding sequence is TGCAGTGCTAGATGGAACACTGAAGCTTTCTTT.